This T cell receptor (beta chain) is drawn from a study of response to subunit inactivated influenza vaccine. Study results and limitations: A suggestion made by the authors is that each seasonal influenza vaccination recruits few new T cells.

TCRdb used MiXCR to reprocess the RT-PCR reads, holding one entry per CDR3 protein. The table lists 450,000 to 600,000 distinct CDR3 sequences, roughly 7.6% of them singletons. Comments on this clonotype: The antigen is not known.

This CDR3 contains 14 residues. Trimming stripped 6 bases from V and 8 bases from J, with 17 bases between. Sequencing used PBMCs from blood, obtained 23 months after vaccination. V usage is TRBV12-3 or TRBV12-4 and J usage is TRBJ2-4; D could derive from TRBD1 or TRBD2 (7 bases each). The clonotype was recovered from a man aged 45 to 75 who received an inactivated influenza vaccine. The CDR3 region is CASSRRQGGDIQYF. As DNA, the CDR3 is TGTGCCAGCAGCAGACGACAGGGAGGGGACATTCAGTACTTC.